These T cell receptor beta chains were read from a single sample in a study of shared clonotypes between healthy human individuals. The data were produced by immunoSEQ multiplex PCR, yet TCRdb's version contains in-frame clones alone and is incomplete. In the table there are about 490,000 clones, 70% to 85% of which are singletons. Sequencing was performed on PBMCs. The source of these receptors is a woman in her 40s in good health. Some clones in this sample may be carry-over from other donors' samples. Each CDR3 is given with its conserved first and last residue. The order of the fields is V gene, D gene, clone size, J gene, CDR3 protein, CDR3 DNA. D genes are given only for firm matches. Not every row has a clone size; where given, it reads once, few, many or a size class.

V: TRBV29-1
D: TRBD1
size: few
J: TRBJ2-1
CDR3: CSVERAGGFDEQFF
DNA: TGCAGCGTTGAAAGGGCAGGGGGCTTCGATGAGCAGTTCTTC

V: TRBV27
D: .
size: many
J: TRBJ2-3
CDR3: CASSPGVAEVTDTQYF
DNA: TGTGCCAGCAGTCCGGGGGTAGCGGAGGTCACAGATACGCAGTATTTT

V: TRBV6-1
D: .
size: .
J: TRBJ1-3
CDR3: CASRLQGRSGNTIYF
DNA: TGTGCCAGCAGACTACAGGGCCGCTCTGGAAACACCATATATTTT

V: TRBV9
D: .
size: .
J: TRBJ2-1
CDR3: CASSVRDSKYNEQFF
DNA: TGTGCCAGCAGCGTCCGGGACTCGAAGTACAATGAGCAGTTCTTC

V: TRBV28
D: .
size: .
J: TRBJ2-7
CDR3: CASSQRTSQYF
DNA: TGTGCCAGCAGCCAAAGGACTTCGCAGTACTTC

V: TRBV25-1
D: .
size: .
J: TRBJ2-7
CDR3: CASSGSKGAYEQYF
DNA: TGTGCCAGCAGTGGTTCTAAGGGGGCCTACGAGCAGTACTTC

V: TRBV28
D: .
size: few
J: TRBJ2-2
CDR3: CASQGRNTGELFF
DNA: TGTGCCAGCCAAGGACGGAACACCGGGGAGCTGTTTTTT

V: TRBV6-1
D: .
size: .
J: TRBJ2-2
CDR3: CASSETGPPGELFF
DNA: TGTGCCAGCAGTGAAACTGGGCCCCCCGGGGAGCTGTTTTTT

V: TRBV5-1
D: TRBD2
size: .
J: TRBJ2-2
CDR3: CASRMGLADLDTGELFF
DNA: TGCGCCAGCAGAATGGGACTAGCGGATCTCGACACCGGGGAGCTGTTTTTT

V: TRBV5-1
D: .
size: .
J: TRBJ2-1
CDR3: CASSLEGGSYNEQFF
DNA: TGCGCCAGCAGCCTGGAAGGGGGCTCCTACAATGAGCAGTTCTTC

V: TRBV6-4
D: .
size: .
J: TRBJ1-1
CDR3: CASPTGAWNTEAFF
DNA: TGTGCCAGCCCCACGGGGGCATGGAACACTGAAGCTTTCTTT

V: TRBV5-1
D: .
size: once
J: TRBJ2-1
CDR3: CASSIPTWPKTGHSYNEQFF
DNA: TGCGCCAGCAGCATACCCACTTGGCCGAAAACAGGTCACTCCTACAATGAGCAGTTCTTC

V: TRBV11-2
D: .
size: .
J: TRBJ1-2
CDR3: CASSALRGHYGYTF
DNA: TGTGCCAGCAGCGCCCTCAGAGGGCACTATGGCTACACCTTC

V: TRBV28
D: .
size: .
J: TRBJ1-4
CDR3: CASNREGANEKLFF
DNA: TGTGCCAGCAATAGGGAGGGAGCTAATGAAAAACTGTTTTTT

V: TRBV6-1
D: TRBD1
size: .
J: TRBJ1-2
CDR3: CASSLDRTYYGYTF
DNA: TGTGCCAGCAGCCTGGACAGGACATATTATGGCTACACCTTC

V: TRBV4-1
D: .
size: .
J: TRBJ1-2
CDR3: CASSQEREGHYGYTF
DNA: TGCGCCAGCAGCCAAGAAAGAGAGGGCCACTATGGCTACACCTTC

V: TRBV7-9
D: TRBD1
size: .
J: TRBJ1-1
CDR3: CASSLAHRRTGQNTEAFF
DNA: TGTGCCAGCAGCTTAGCCCACAGGAGGACAGGGCAGAACACTGAAGCTTTCTTT

V: TRBV28
D: TRBD2
size: .
J: TRBJ2-7
CDR3: CASSFGLAGSSYEQYF
DNA: TGTGCCAGCAGTTTCGGACTAGCGGGTAGCTCCTACGAGCAGTACTTC

V: TRBV29-1
D: TRBD2
size: .
J: TRBJ2-7
CDR3: CGVEAVAGYEQYF
DNA: TGCGGCGTTGAAGCGGTAGCGGGATACGAGCAGTACTTC

V: TRBV19
D: .
size: .
J: TRBJ2-5
CDR3: CASSMGRRVQETQYF
DNA: TGTGCCAGTAGTATGGGGCGCAGAGTCCAAGAGACCCAGTACTTC

V: TRBV27
D: .
size: .
J: TRBJ2-2
CDR3: CASSAQGRLGGELFF
DNA: TGTGCCAGCAGTGCACAGGGGAGGTTAGGCGGGGAGCTGTTTTTT

V: TRBV19
D: .
size: .
J: TRBJ2-7
CDR3: CASSSQVTYEQYF
DNA: TGTGCCAGTAGTTCGCAGGTTACCTACGAGCAGTACTTC

V: TRBV7-8
D: .
size: .
J: TRBJ2-1
CDR3: CASSSQVTGLPGNEQFF
DNA: TGTGCCAGCAGCTCCCAAGTAACCGGACTACCCGGCAATGAGCAGTTCTTC

V: TRBV5-1
D: .
size: .
J: TRBJ1-1
CDR3: CASSLTVNTEAFF
DNA: TGCGCCAGCAGCTTGACAGTGAACACTGAAGCTTTCTTT

V: TRBV29-1
D: .
size: .
J: TRBJ2-1
CDR3: CSVAEGNEQFF
DNA: TGCAGCGTTGCAGAGGGCAATGAGCAGTTCTTC

V: TRBV19
D: .
size: .
J: TRBJ1-5
CDR3: CASTPGTLSNQPQHF
DNA: TGTGCCAGTACCCCCGGGACACTTAGCAATCAGCCCCAGCATTTT

V: TRBV10-3
D: .
size: .
J: TRBJ2-5
CDR3: CAISEFRTLQETQYF
DNA: TGTGCCATCAGTGAGTTCCGGACTTTACAAGAGACCCAGTACTTC

V: TRBV11-2
D: .
size: many
J: TRBJ1-1
CDR3: CASSQARGTEAFF
DNA: TGTGCCAGCAGCCAAGCGAGGGGCACTGAAGCTTTCTTT

V: TRBV10-3
D: .
size: few
J: TRBJ2-5
CDR3: CAISEDDQETQYF
DNA: TGTGCCATCAGTGAAGATGATCAAGAGACCCAGTACTTC

V: TRBV2
D: .
size: few
J: TRBJ1-5
CDR3: CASSEGQMEPQHF
DNA: TGTGCCAGCAGTGAAGGGCAGATGGAGCCCCAGCATTTT

V: TRBV11-3
D: .
size: few
J: TRBJ1-5
CDR3: CASSLDGGFKNQPQHF
DNA: TGTGCCAGCAGCTTAGACGGGGGGTTTAAAAATCAGCCCCAGCATTTT

V: TRBV4-2
D: TRBD1
size: .
J: TRBJ2-7
CDR3: CASSPLPGQGGGEQYF
DNA: TGTGCCAGCAGCCCCCTACCTGGACAGGGAGGTGGGGAGCAGTACTTC

V: TRBV5-5
D: TRBD2
size: .
J: TRBJ2-5
CDR3: CASSSTRGLAAQETQYF
DNA: TGTGCCAGCAGCTCAACCCGGGGACTAGCGGCCCAAGAGACCCAGTACTTC

V: TRBV11-2
D: TRBD1
size: .
J: TRBJ2-3
CDR3: CASSLGRGDRGTDTQYF
DNA: TGTGCCAGCAGCTTAGGGAGGGGGGACAGGGGAACAGATACGCAGTATTTT

V: TRBV6-1
D: TRBD1
size: .
J: TRBJ1-5
CDR3: CASSAPTGRAQPQHF
DNA: TGTGCCAGCAGTGCTCCGACAGGGCGAGCTCAGCCCCAGCATTTT

V: TRBV6-5
D: .
size: .
J: TRBJ1-1
CDR3: CASSYSSAVYTEAFF
DNA: TGTGCCAGCAGTTACTCGTCGGCAGTCTACACTGAAGCTTTCTTT

V: TRBV10-3
D: .
size: once
J: TRBJ2-5
CDR3: CAISQGETQYF
DNA: TGTGCCATCAGCCAGGGGGAGACCCAGTACTTC

V: TRBV30
D: .
size: .
J: TRBJ1-4
CDR3: CAWSQGRLGEKLFF
DNA: TGTGCCTGGAGTCAAGGTAGGCTGGGAGAAAAACTGTTTTTT

V: TRBV19
D: TRBD1
size: .
J: TRBJ1-1
CDR3: CASNMGQGVSVNTEAFF
DNA: TGTGCCAGTAATATGGGACAGGGGGTTTCAGTGAACACTGAAGCTTTCTTT

V: TRBV29-1
D: TRBD2
size: .
J: TRBJ2-3
CDR3: CSVKPGGAWTDTQYF
DNA: TGCAGCGTCAAACCCGGGGGGGCATGGACAGATACGCAGTATTTT

V: TRBV5-5
D: .
size: .
J: TRBJ1-5
CDR3: CASSRGSGGPTNQPQHF
DNA: TGTGCCAGCAGCCGAGGGTCCGGGGGTCCCACAAATCAGCCCCAGCATTTT

V: TRBV4-3
D: .
size: .
J: TRBJ1-2
CDR3: CASSRALVTEGAGYGYTF
DNA: TGCGCCAGCAGCCGAGCTTTAGTCACTGAAGGGGCAGGGTATGGCTACACCTTC

V: TRBV13
D: TRBD2
size: .
J: TRBJ2-7
CDR3: CASSLGAWTSGGSYEQYF
DNA: TGTGCCAGCAGCTTAGGGGCTTGGACTAGCGGGGGATCCTACGAGCAGTACTTC

V: TRBV18
D: TRBD1
size: many
J: TRBJ1-2
CDR3: CASSLDRVESGYTF
DNA: TGTGCCAGCTCATTAGACAGGGTTGAGAGTGGCTACACCTTC

V: TRBV7-2
D: TRBD2
size: .
J: TRBJ2-1
CDR3: CASSFQAGEGEQFF
DNA: TGTGCCAGCAGCTTTCAAGCGGGAGAAGGTGAGCAGTTCTTC

V: TRBV19
D: TRBD1
size: .
J: TRBJ2-2
CDR3: CASSRDSWAGELFF
DNA: TGTGCCAGTAGTAGGGACAGCTGGGCCGGGGAGCTGTTTTTT

V: TRBV7-8
D: .
size: .
J: TRBJ1-5
CDR3: CASSLGNSNQPQHF
DNA: TGTGCCAGCAGCTTGGGCAATAGCAATCAGCCCCAGCATTTT

V: TRBV11-2
D: TRBD2
size: .
J: TRBJ2-1
CDR3: CASHKGITGGDRFF
DNA: TGTGCCAGCCATAAAGGCATTACGGGGGGTGATCGGTTCTTC

V: TRBV13
D: TRBD2
size: .
J: TRBJ2-2
CDR3: CASSLRASGRASTGELFF
DNA: TGTGCCAGCAGCTTAAGAGCTAGCGGGAGGGCCAGCACCGGGGAGCTGTTTTTT

V: TRBV19
D: TRBD1
size: .
J: TRBJ1-1
CDR3: CASSPQGDTEAFF
DNA: TGTGCCAGTAGTCCACAGGGGGACACTGAAGCTTTCTTT

V: TRBV28
D: .
size: .
J: TRBJ2-3
CDR3: CASSTPLTGEADTQYF
DNA: TGTGCCAGCAGTACGCCCCTAACAGGGGAGGCAGATACGCAGTATTTT

V: TRBV2
D: TRBD2
size: .
J: TRBJ2-7
CDR3: CASRESQATGGPWTYEQYF
DNA: TGTGCCAGCAGGGAGTCACAGGCGACGGGGGGGCCGTGGACCTACGAGCAGTACTTC